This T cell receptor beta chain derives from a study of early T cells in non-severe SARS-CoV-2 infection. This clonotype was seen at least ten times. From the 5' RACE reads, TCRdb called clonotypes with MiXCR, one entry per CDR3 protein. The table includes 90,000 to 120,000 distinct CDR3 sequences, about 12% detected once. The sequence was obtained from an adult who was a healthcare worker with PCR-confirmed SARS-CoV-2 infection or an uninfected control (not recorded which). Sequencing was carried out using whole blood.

CDR3 protein: CASSLLSGRGEQFF. The CDR3 DNA sequence: TGTGCCAGCAGTTTATTAAGCGGGCGAGGCGAGCAGTTCTTC. The rearrangement links TRBV12-3 or TRBV12-4 to TRBJ2-1; D perhaps matches TRBD2 (6 bases). Trimming shortened V by 2 bases and J by 10 bases, and 15 bases separated the two germline ends. This CDR3 is built from 14 residues.